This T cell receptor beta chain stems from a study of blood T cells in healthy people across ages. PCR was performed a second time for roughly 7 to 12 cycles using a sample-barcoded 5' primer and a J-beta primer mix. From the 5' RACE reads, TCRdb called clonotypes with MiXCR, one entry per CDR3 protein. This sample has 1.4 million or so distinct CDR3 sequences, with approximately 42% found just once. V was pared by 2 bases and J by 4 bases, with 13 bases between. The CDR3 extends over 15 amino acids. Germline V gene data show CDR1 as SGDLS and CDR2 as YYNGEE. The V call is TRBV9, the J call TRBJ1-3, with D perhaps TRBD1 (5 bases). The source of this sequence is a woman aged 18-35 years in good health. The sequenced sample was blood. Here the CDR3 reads CASSVDSGAGNTIYF. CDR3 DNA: TGTGCCAGCAGCGTCGACAGCGGTGCAGGAAACACCATATATTTT. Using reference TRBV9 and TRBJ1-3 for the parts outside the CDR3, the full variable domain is DSGVTQTPKHLITATGQRVTLRCSPRSGDLSVYWYQQSLDQGLQFLIQYYNGEERAKGNILERFSAQQFPDLHSELNLSSLELGDSALYFCASSVDSGAGNTIYFGEGSWLTVV.